One T cell receptor (beta chain) is described in this entry. In germline, CDR1 is SGHRS, CDR2 YFSETQ. The CDR3 consists of 15 residues. The V end lost 3 bases, the J end lost 5 bases, and 18 bases lay between the germline ends. These data belong to a study of technical replicates of blood from a few donors. TCRdb's table, derived via immunoSEQ multiplex PCR, lists solely in-frame clones and lacks some. The table includes about 90,000 clones, 85% to 95% detected once. This clonotype originated in a human donor in good health. The genes are TRBV5-1 and TRBJ2-7, with D perhaps matching TRBD1 (6 bases). Material: T cells isolated from PBMCs. The CDR3: CASSSGDLRGDEQYF. The CDR3, as DNA: TGCGCCAGCAGCTCGGGTGATCTCAGGGGCGACGAGCAGTACTTC.